Reported below is one T cell receptor (beta chain). TCRdb analysed the reads with MiXCR anew, one entry per CDR3 protein. The sample consists of more than 200,000 distinct CDR3 sequences, 8% to 9.5% of them appearing once. The data were taken from a study of T cell repertoires in cytomegalovirus infection. As for the study in general: Public TCR beta signatures were indicative of both CMV infection and a matching HLA type.

Trimming removed 6 bases at V and 1 base at J, with 15 bases between. Germline V lookup: CDR1 MNHEY, CDR2 SVGEGT. The CDR3 has 16 residues. The receptor was derived from a human donor in good health (CMV status not recorded). Some clones in this sample may be carry-over from other donors' samples. The sequencing input was PBMCs. This chain joins TRBV6-2 or TRBV6-3 and TRBJ2-2; no definite D call. CDR3 DNA: TGTGCCAGCAGGCCCGGCGCGAAGGTGAACACCGGGGAGCTGTTTTTT. Protein sequence: CASRPGAKVNTGELFF.